The rows below give T cell receptor beta chains drawn from one sample of a study of shared clonotypes between healthy human individuals. Repertoires were generated with immunoSEQ multiplex PCR, while TCRdb's copy carries only in-frame clones and drops some. The repertoire includes roughly 1.4 million clones, less than 99% of them detected once, and 0.3% to 0.45% sits in the top ten. The sample comprised naive CD4+ T cells sorted from blood. Receptors were obtained from a man under 40 in good health. Each CDR3 is given with its conserved first and last residue. The order of the fields is D gene, CDR3 length, V gene, J gene, clone size, CDR3 protein, CDR3 DNA. A D gene is named only where the DNA matches it firmly. Not every row has a clone size; where given, it reads once, few, many or a size class.

>TRBD1|18|TRBV18|TRBJ1-5|-
CASSLGTGGVFSNQPQHF
TGTGCCAGCTCACTCGGGACAGGGGGCGTTTTTAGCAATCAGCCCCAGCATTTT
>-|14|TRBV10-2|TRBJ1-1|-
CASSETGRRTEAFF
TGCGCCAGCAGTGAAACAGGGCGAAGGACTGAAGCTTTCTTT
>-|16|TRBV5-1|TRBJ2-6|-
CASSSQKHSGANVLTF
TGCGCCAGCAGCTCACAAAAGCACTCTGGGGCCAACGTCCTGACTTTC
>TRBD1|17|TRBV5-1|TRBJ2-7|-
CASSLASSGTGGYEQYF
TGCGCCAGCAGCTTGGCCAGCTCCGGGACAGGGGGTTACGAGCAGTACTTC
>-|14|TRBV19|TRBJ2-1|-
CASSIASIPSEQFF
TGTGCCAGTAGTATAGCCTCAATCCCCTCTGAGCAGTTCTTC
>-|20|TRBV28|TRBJ2-5|-
CASSFILVPTAVRVQETQYF
TGTGCCAGCAGTTTCATCCTGGTGCCGACAGCCGTACGGGTCCAAGAGACCCAGTACTTC
>TRBD1|15|TRBV18|TRBJ1-2|-
CASSPGRGHNYGYTF
TGTGCCAGCTCACCGGGGAGGGGGCATAACTATGGCTACACCTTC
>-|12|TRBV6-1|TRBJ2-7|-
CASVSYSYEQYF
TGTGCCAGCGTATCGTACTCCTACGAGCAGTACTTC
>TRBD2|17|TRBV11-2|TRBJ2-4|-
CASSLGFAGGAKNIQYF
TGTGCCAGCAGCTTAGGCTTCGCGGGGGGCGCCAAAAACATTCAGTACTTC
>TRBD1|13|TRBV5-5|TRBJ2-1|-
CASADRVRNEQFF
TGTGCCAGCGCGGACAGGGTTCGCAATGAGCAGTTCTTC
>-|15|TRBV14|TRBJ1-1|-
CASSQDLRGNTEAFF
TGTGCCAGCAGCCAAGACCTCAGGGGAAACACTGAAGCTTTCTTT
>TRBD1|16|TRBV2|TRBJ2-1|-
CASSEAGTGRHNEQFF
TGTGCCAGCAGTGAAGCCGGGACAGGGAGGCACAATGAGCAGTTCTTC
>-|12|TRBV28|TRBJ1-3|-
CASSNQGVTIYF
TGTGCCAGCAGCAACCAGGGAGTCACCATATATTTT
>-|14|TRBV7-6|TRBJ1-1|-
CASSLRAGNTEAFF
TGTGCCAGCAGCTTACGGGCAGGGAACACTGAAGCTTTCTTT
>-|15|TRBV14|TRBJ2-1|-
CASSPTIRSYNEQFF
TGTGCCAGCAGCCCGACTATCCGCTCCTACAATGAGCAGTTCTTC
>-|13|TRBV10-1|TRBJ2-7|-
CASSAARSYEQYF
TGCGCCAGCTCGGCCGCGAGATCCTACGAGCAGTACTTC
>TRBD1|16|TRBV19|TRBJ2-7|-
CASSMPGTGRTYEQYF
TGTGCCAGTAGTATGCCCGGGACAGGGAGAACCTACGAGCAGTACTTC
>-|19|TRBV7-9|TRBJ2-5|once
CASSLARAMWQGWQETQYF
TGTGCCAGCAGCTTAGCGCGGGCCATGTGGCAGGGATGGCAAGAGACCCAGTACTTC
>-|16|TRBV7-8|TRBJ2-7|-
CASSLVSHPPTYEQYF
TGTGCCAGCAGCTTAGTGTCCCATCCCCCCACCTACGAGCAGTACTTC
>-|16|TRBV18|TRBJ2-2|-
CASSPRAATGTGELFF
TGTGCCAGCTCACCACGTGCGGCTACGGGGACCGGGGAGCTGTTTTTT
>TRBD1|15|TRBV9|TRBJ2-5|-
CASSVGDRGRETQYF
TGTGCCAGCAGCGTAGGCGATAGGGGGCGGGAGACCCAGTACTTC
>TRBD2|15|TRBV10-3|TRBJ2-3|-
CAITQLAGSTDTQYF
TGTGCCATCACGCAACTAGCGGGAAGCACAGATACGCAGTATTTT
>-|13|TRBV7-3|TRBJ2-3|-
CASSRQYTDTQYF
TGTGCCAGCAGCCGACAGTACACAGATACGCAGTATTTT
>-|11|TRBV20-1|TRBJ2-3|-
CSEGTADTQYF
TGCAGTGAAGGAACCGCAGATACGCAGTATTTT
>TRBD1|15|TRBV5-6|TRBJ2-7|-
CASTTRDRVTYEQYF
TGTGCCAGCACCACTAGGGACAGGGTAACCTACGAGCAGTACTTC
>-|15|TRBV28|TRBJ2-3|-
CASSTSGRVADTQYF
TGTGCCAGCAGTACCTCCGGGAGAGTCGCAGATACGCAGTATTTT
>TRBD1|15|TRBV29-1|TRBJ2-2|-
CSVSVLQGATGELFF
TGCAGCGTTTCGGTTTTACAGGGGGCTACCGGGGAGCTGTTTTTT
>TRBD1|19|TRBV18|TRBJ1-5|-
CASSPRTGGMSDSNQPQHF
TGTGCCAGCTCACCGAGGACAGGGGGTATGAGTGATAGCAATCAGCCCCAGCATTTT
>-|13|TRBV29-1|TRBJ1-4|-
CSVVYPGNEKLFF
TGCAGCGTTGTATACCCAGGGAATGAAAAACTGTTTTTT
>-|17|TRBV5-6|TRBJ2-1|-
CASSLVDLRAVQDEQFF
TGTGCCAGCAGCTTGGTAGATCTCAGAGCTGTGCAGGATGAGCAGTTCTTC
>-|15|TRBV13|TRBJ1-4|-
CASTEGRGRGEKLFF
TGTGCCAGCACCGAGGGTCGGGGGCGCGGTGAAAAACTGTTTTTT
>-|15|TRBV5-1|TRBJ2-7|once
CASSLDRSHAYEQYF
TGCGCCAGCAGCTTGGATAGAAGTCATGCCTACGAGCAGTACTTC
>-|11|TRBV20-1|TRBJ2-3|-
CSASFADTQYF
TGCAGTGCTAGTTTTGCCGATACGCAGTATTTT
>TRBD1|14|TRBV5-4|TRBJ2-7|-
CASSSTGDLGEQYF
TGTGCCAGCAGCTCGACAGGGGACTTAGGCGAGCAGTACTTC
>TRBD1|14|TRBV5-1|TRBJ2-2|-
CASSSQGAPGELFF
TGCGCCAGCAGCAGTCAGGGGGCCCCCGGGGAGCTGTTTTTT
>-|16|TRBV18|TRBJ1-3|-
CASSPYSGTHGNTIYF
TGTGCCAGCTCACCATACTCGGGGACACACGGAAACACCATATATTTT
>-|13|TRBV28|TRBJ1-1|-
CASSLAGYTEAFF
TGTGCCAGCAGTTTAGCAGGGTACACTGAAGCTTTCTTT
>TRBD1|15|TRBV6-5|TRBJ1-5|once
CASSYGGTGNQPQHF
TGTGCCAGCAGTTACGGTGGGACAGGGAATCAGCCCCAGCATTTT
>-|12|TRBV30|TRBJ2-5|-
CAWSVRRETQYF
TGTGCCTGGAGTGTACGTCGGGAGACCCAGTACTTC
>-|14|TRBV6-1|TRBJ1-3|-
CASRARLSGNTIYF
TGTGCCAGCAGGGCCCGTCTCTCTGGAAACACCATATATTTT
>TRBD2|18|TRBV7-2|TRBJ2-1|-
CASSRLAGGPPRKYEQFF
TGTGCCAGCAGCCGACTAGCGGGAGGGCCTCCGCGGAAATATGAGCAGTTCTTC
>-|13|TRBV7-3|TRBJ1-1|-
CASSSHEGTEAFF
TGTGCCAGCAGCTCGCATGAAGGCACTGAAGCTTTCTTT
>TRBD2|15|TRBV5-6|TRBJ2-3|-
CASSLVAGGPNTQYF
TGTGCCAGCAGCTTGGTAGCGGGAGGGCCGAATACGCAGTATTTT
>-|15|TRBV2|TRBJ2-7|-
CASSLSGSHSYEQYF
TGTGCCAGCAGTTTATCCGGGAGTCATTCCTACGAGCAGTACTTC
>TRBD2|17|TRBV2|TRBJ2-1|-
CASVRGLAGGYAGRQFF
TGTGCCAGCGTTAGGGGGCTAGCGGGAGGGTATGCGGGACGGCAGTTCTTC
>-|15|TRBV9|TRBJ2-1|-
CASSADLLSYNEQFF
TGTGCCAGCAGTGCTGACCTTCTCTCTTACAATGAGCAGTTCTTC
>TRBD2|16|TRBV19|TRBJ2-4|-
CASSIVVAGAKNIQYF
TGTGCCAGTAGTATAGTGGTAGCGGGAGCCAAAAACATTCAGTACTTC
>TRBD2|14|TRBV30|TRBJ2-7|once
CALTAVAGTYEQYF
TGTGCCCTTACCGCGGTAGCGGGAACGTACGAGCAGTACTTC
>-|11|TRBV19|TRBJ1-5|-
CASGKLWPQHF
TGTGCCAGCGGGAAATTGTGGCCCCAGCATTTT
>TRBD1|14|TRBV2|TRBJ2-7|-
CASGTTRTGYEQYF
TGTGCCAGCGGTACTACAAGGACAGGGTACGAGCAGTACTTC
>TRBD1|15|TRBV5-4|TRBJ2-2|-
CASSPGDRGTGELFF
TGTGCCAGCAGCCCGGGGGACAGGGGAACCGGGGAGCTGTTTTTT